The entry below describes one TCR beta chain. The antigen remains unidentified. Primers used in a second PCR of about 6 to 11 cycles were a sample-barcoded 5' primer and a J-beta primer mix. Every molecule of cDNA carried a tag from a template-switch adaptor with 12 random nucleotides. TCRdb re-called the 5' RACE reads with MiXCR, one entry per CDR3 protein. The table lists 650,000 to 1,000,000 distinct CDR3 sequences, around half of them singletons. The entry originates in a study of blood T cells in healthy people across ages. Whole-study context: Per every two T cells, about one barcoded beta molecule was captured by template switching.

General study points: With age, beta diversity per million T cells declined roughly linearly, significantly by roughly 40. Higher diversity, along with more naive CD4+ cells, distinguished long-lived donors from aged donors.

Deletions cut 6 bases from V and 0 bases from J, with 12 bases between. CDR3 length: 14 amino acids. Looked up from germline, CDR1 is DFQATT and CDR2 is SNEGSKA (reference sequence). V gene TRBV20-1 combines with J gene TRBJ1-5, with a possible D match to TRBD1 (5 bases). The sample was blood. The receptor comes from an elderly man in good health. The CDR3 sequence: CSADGTDSNQPQHF. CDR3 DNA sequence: TGCAGTGCGGACGGGACCGATAGCAATCAGCCCCAGCATTTT.